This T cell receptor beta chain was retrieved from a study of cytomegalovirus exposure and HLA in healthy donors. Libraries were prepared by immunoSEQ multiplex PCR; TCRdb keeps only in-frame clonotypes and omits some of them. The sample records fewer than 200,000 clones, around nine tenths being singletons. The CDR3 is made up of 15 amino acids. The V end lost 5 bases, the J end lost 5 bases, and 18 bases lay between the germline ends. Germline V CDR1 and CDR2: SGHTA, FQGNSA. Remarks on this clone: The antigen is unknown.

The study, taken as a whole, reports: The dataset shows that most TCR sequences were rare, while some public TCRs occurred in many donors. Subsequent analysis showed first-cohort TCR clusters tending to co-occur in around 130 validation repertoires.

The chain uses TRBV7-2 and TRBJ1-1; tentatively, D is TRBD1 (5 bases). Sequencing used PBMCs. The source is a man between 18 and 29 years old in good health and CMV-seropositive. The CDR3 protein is CASSPVLGAQTEAFF. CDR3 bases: TGTGCCAGCAGCCCCGTTCTAGGGGCGCAAACTGAAGCTTTCTTT. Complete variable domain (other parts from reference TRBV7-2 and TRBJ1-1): GAGVSQSPSNKVTEKGKDVELRCDPISGHTALYWYRQSLGQGLEFLIYFQGNSAPDKSGLPSDRFSAERTGGSVSTLTIQRTQQEDSAVYLCASSPVLGAQTEAFFGQGTRLTVV.